These 14 T cell receptor beta chains were sequenced from one sample in a study of vaccination and CD4 T cells after COVID-19 (dated by TCRdb to the early 2020s). These receptors' antigens are unknown. The method behind the library was PCR. The reads were generated on an Illumina iSeq 100. DNA from cultured CD4+ T cells was subjected to TCR sequencing with the Oncomine TCR Beta short-read assay at the Johns Hopkins FTIC core. The QIAamp micro DNA kit was used to extract genomic DNA from the cultured CD4+ T cells. TCRdb ran its own pipeline on the public reads, namely fastp trimming at Q25 and MiXCR clone calling, and kept in-frame beta chains. Each CDR3 protein gets just one entry, which takes the most common genes and DNA from the rows behind it. Across this sample there are approximately 9,500 distinct CDR3 sequences, with under 40% seen only once. The ten largest make up around a quarter of the sample.

The treatment or condition label on this specimen signifies: approximately nine-day PBMC culture with coronavirus spike peptide pools or control peptides (ViraFEST assay). CD4+ T cells from unexposed donors were collected before the COVID-19 pandemic (2011-2018). The sample consisted of CD4+ T cells from blood, cultured in vitro. All receptors derive from a human donor in good health.

The chain is built from TRBV5-5 and TRBJ2-1, with unresolved D. Germline loops: CDR1 SGHKS, CDR2 YYEKEE (reference sequence). This CDR3 comprises 14 residues. Trimming removed 6 bases from V and 0 bases from J, with 10 bases in between. Written as DNA, the CDR3 is TGTGCCAGCACCCTCGTTAGCTCCTACAATGAGCAGTTCTTC. This translates into CASTLVSSYNEQFF.

V gene TRBV20-1 combines with J gene TRBJ1-1, with a weak D call TRBD1 (5 bases). V gave up 0 bases and J gave up 3 bases, with 11 bases separating them. Looked up from germline, CDR1 is DFQATT and CDR2 is SNEGSKA (reference sequence). The CDR3 contains 14 residues. CDR3 sequence: CSARDRRGDTEAFF. CDR3 bases: TGCAGTGCTAGAGATAGGAGGGGAGACACTGAAGCTTTCTTT.

The chain employs TRBV2 and TRBJ2-7; 7 nucleotides align to TRBD1. The germline gives CDR1 SNHLY, CDR2 FYNNEI. This CDR3 region has 14 residues. The ends lost 6 bases at V and 1 base at J; junction bases unmatched: 6. CDR3 region: CASRGDRVSYEQYF. As DNA, the CDR3 is TGTGCCAGCAGGGGCGACAGGGTTTCCTACGAGCAGTACTTC. Supplemented by reference TRBV2 and TRBJ2-7, the full variable domain reads EPEVTQTPSHQVTQMGQEVILRCVPISNHLYFYWYRQILGQKVEFLVSFYNNEISEKSEIFDDQFSVERPDGSNFTLKIRSTKLEDSAMYFCASRGDRVSYEQYFGPGTRLTVT.

The chain recombines TRBV7-6 with TRBJ2-7; D could derive from TRBD1 or TRBD2 (5 bases each). The CDR3 has 14 residues. Germline V CDR1 and CDR2: SGHVS, FNYEAQ. Trimming pared 3 bases from V and 9 bases from J, leaving 18 bases between. DNA for the CDR3: TGTGCCAGCAGCTTTGGGACGACGAAGGATGGGCAGTACTTC. This codes for CASSFGTTKDGQYF.

The chain links TRBV28 to TRBJ2-7; either TRBD1 or TRBD2 may fit D (5 bases each). V lost 2 bases, J lost 4 bases, and 15 bases lay in between. This CDR3 is built from 15 residues. The V gene's germline CDR1 is MDHEN and CDR2 SYDVKM. CDR3 residues: CASSLSRGGGYEQYF. The CDR3 DNA sequence: TGTGCCAGCAGTTTAAGTCGGGGTGGGGGTTACGAGCAGTACTTC.

This chain uses TRBV18 with TRBJ1-2, with D perhaps TRBD1 (5 bases). The V end was cut by 2 bases, the J end by 3 bases, with 10 bases between. Germline assignment: CDR1 KGHSH and CDR2 LQKENI. The CDR3 is made up of 14 amino acids. The CDR3 coding sequence is TGTGCCAGCTCACCAGGGGGAGGCGACTATGGCTACACCTTC. It is translated as CASSPGGGDYGYTF.

The chain is built from TRBV28 and TRBJ1-6, with D maybe TRBD1 (6 bases). The CDR3 has 16 amino acids. Looked up from germline, CDR1 is MDHEN and CDR2 is SYDVKM. The V end lost 3 bases, the J end lost 0 bases, and 9 bases lay between the germline ends. CDR3 in DNA: TGTGCCAGCAGTTTGCAGGGGTCCTCCTATAATTCACCCCTCCACTTT. Translating gives CASSLQGSSYNSPLHF.

The rearrangement links TRBV28 to TRBJ2-7; D is possibly TRBD2 (5 bases). This CDR3 has 14 amino acids. The germline V and J ends were trimmed by 7 bases and 0 bases, with 13 bases remaining between them. CDR1 is MDHEN and CDR2 is SYDVKM in the germline V gene. CDR3 residues: CASKKGGNSYEQYF. CDR3 in DNA: TGTGCCAGCAAAAAAGGAGGAAACTCCTACGAGCAGTACTTC.

This clonotype was observed a handful of times. The chain links TRBV7-8 to TRBJ1-3, with TRBD1 matching over 7 bases. Germline-derived CDR1 and CDR2 are SGHVS and FQNEAQ. Trimming took 5 bases from V and 0 from J; bases not matched to a gene: 7. This CDR3 is 16 amino acids long. CDR3 bases: TGTGCCAGCAGCATACAGGGGCTAAACTCTGGAAACACCATATATTTT. It encodes CASSIQGLNSGNTIYF.

The V and J genes are TRBV12-3 or TRBV12-4 and TRBJ1-1; D perhaps matches TRBD1 (5 bases). The CDR3 totals 13 residues. V was shortened by 9 bases and J by 3 bases, with 14 bases between the two germline ends. The CDR3: CASRTARDTEAFF. In DNA, the CDR3 is TGTGCCAGTCGGACCGCCAGGGACACTGAAGCTTTCTTT.

The chain couples TRBV20-1 to TRBJ2-6; 11 bases are shared with TRBD2. This CDR3 comprises 18 residues. V shed 6 bases and J 1 base; nucleotides not matched to a gene: 11. CDR1 and CDR2 (germline): DFQATT, SNEGSKA (reference sequence). CDR3 in amino acids: CSATPTSGRLSGANVLTF. In DNA form, the CDR3 reads TGCAGTGCCACCCCAACTAGCGGGAGACTATCTGGGGCCAACGTCCTGACTTTC.

J is TRBJ1-2 and V is TRBV6-2 or TRBV6-3, with 7 bases aligning to TRBD1. V shed 5 bases, J shed 2 bases, and the junction held 8 bases outside the gene matches. The CDR3 totals 15 residues. Germline assignment: CDR1 MNHEY and CDR2 SVGEGT. The CDR3 nucleotides are TGTGCCAGCAGTACGCCCCCGACAGGGAACTATGGCTACACCTTC. It is translated as CASSTPPTGNYGYTF.

This clonotype was observed a handful of times. The chain employs TRBV24-1 and TRBJ2-7; either TRBD1 or TRBD2 may fit D (5 bases each). Germline loops: CDR1 KGHDR, CDR2 SFDVKD. Trimming took off 3 bases at V and 2 bases at J, with 10 bases between the two ends. The CDR3 has 14 residues. The CDR3 DNA is TGTGCCACCAGTGATCCGCAGGGAGCCTACGAGCAGTACTTC. Translation gives CATSDPQGAYEQYF.

In this sample, this clonotype turned up a few times. The chain joins TRBV10-3 to TRBJ1-2; tentative D call: TRBD1 (6 bases). The CDR3 totals 16 residues. The germline CDR1 and CDR2 sequences are ENHRY and SYGVKD. V was trimmed by 4 bases and J by 1 base, leaving 16 bases between them. The DNA for the CDR3 is TGTGCCATCAGTGCGGACAGAACTTTGTTTAACTATGGCTACACCTTC. Its protein product is CAISADRTLFNYGYTF.